These 13 T cell receptor beta chains originate from one sample sequenced in a study of blood T cell repertoires in COVID-19. Only in-frame clones appear in the TCRdb table, and some are missing; sequencing was by immunoSEQ multiplex PCR. Of approximately 130,000 clones listed, 80% to 90% were seen once; the top ten hold over 10%. What was sequenced was peripheral blood. These receptors were obtained from a human donor in a cohort sampled during active COVID-19.

The genes are TRBV5-1 and TRBJ1-1; 9 bases line up with TRBD1. CDR3 length equals 18 residues. Losses at the gene ends were 4 bases for V and 3 bases for J; bases not matched to a gene: 16. Germline values: CDR1 SGHRS, CDR2 YFSETQ. In DNA form, the CDR3 reads TGCGCCAGCAGCCCGAAGCCCCGGACAGGGGTGAAGGACACTGAAGCTTTCTTT. Protein product: CASSPKPRTGVKDTEAFF.

The chain employs TRBV7-8 and TRBJ1-5, with D unclear. CDR1 is SGHVS and CDR2 is FQNEAQ in the germline V gene. The V and J ends lost 7 bases and 3 bases respectively, with 10 bases between them. This CDR3 is built from 13 residues. CDR3 protein: CASTPEVNQPQHF. The CDR3 DNA follows: TGTGCCAGCACGCCAGAAGTCAATCAGCCCCAGCATTTT. The variable domain in full, with the rest retrieved from reference TRBV7-8 and TRBJ1-5, is GAGVSQSPRYKVAKRGQDVALRCDPISGHVSLFWYQQALGQGPEFLTYFQNEAQLDKSGLPSDRFFAERPEGSVSTLKIQRTQQEDSAVYLCASTPEVNQPQHFGDGTRLSIL.

This clone was recorded a few times. The chain couples TRBV27 to TRBJ2-1, with TRBD2 matching 12 bases. The CDR3 runs 17 residues. The germline V gene encodes CDR1 MNHEY and CDR2 SMNVEV (reference sequence). Trimming took 5 bases from V and 2 from J; bases not matched to a gene: 7. The CDR3 DNA sequence: TGTGCCAGCAGTACGGATTCTAGCGGGGGGGCCTACAATGAGCAGTTCTTC. Residues: CASSTDSSGGAYNEQFF.

This clone was seen just once. The V and J genes are TRBV3-1 (or the pseudogene TRBV3-2) and TRBJ1-5; tentatively, D is TRBD1 (6 bases). Between the trimmed V and J ends, which lost 1 base and 5 bases, there was a span of 15 bases. The CDR3 loop spans 16 amino acids. The germline V gene has CDR1 LGHDT and CDR2 YNNKEL (reference sequence). CDR3: CASSQGATGIHQPQHF. CDR3 bases: TGTGCCAGCAGCCAAGGGGCTACAGGGATACATCAGCCCCAGCATTTT.

The V call is TRBV7-9, the J call TRBJ2-5; 11 bases match TRBD1. The CDR3 runs to 15 residues. V shed 5 bases and J 1 base; nucleotides not matched to a gene: 3. The germline CDR1 and CDR2 sequences are SEHNR and FQNEAQ (reference sequence). The CDR3 sequence is CASSKDRGLQETQYF. Here the CDR3 DNA reads TGTGCCAGCAGCAAGGACAGGGGGCTCCAAGAGACCCAGTACTTC.

The chain employs TRBV29-1 and TRBJ2-1; 7 positions match TRBD1. The CDR3 has 14 amino acids. V trimming: 3 bases; J trimming: 6 bases; junction bases outside the gene matches: 8. CDR1 is SQVTM, CDR2 ANQGSEA, per germline. The CDR3 region is CSVEAPGQINEQFF. The CDR3 DNA is TGCAGCGTTGAGGCCCCGGGACAGATCAATGAGCAGTTCTTC.

This rearrangement joins TRBV7-2 to TRBJ1-2; the D gene is possibly TRBD1 (6 bases). Germline V gene sequence: CDR1 SGHTA, CDR2 FQGNSA. V was clipped by 4 bases and J by 7 bases, with 19 bases between them. The CDR3 contains 15 residues. CDR3 DNA sequence: TGTGCCAGCAGCTCACCTCCGGGACAAATTCGTGGCTACACCTTC. Translation gives CASSSPPGQIRGYTF. The variable domain in full, with the rest retrieved from reference TRBV7-2 and TRBJ1-2, is GAGVSQSPSNKVTEKGKDVELRCDPISGHTALYWYRQSLGQGLEFLIYFQGNSAPDKSGLPSDRFSAERTGGSVSTLTIQRTQQEDSAVYLCASSSPPGQIRGYTFGSGTRLTVV.

The V gene is TRBV18, the J gene TRBJ1-1; 9 bases map to TRBD1. The V segment lost 4 bases and the J segment 2 bases; nucleotides outside the gene matches: 5. This CDR3 is 15 amino acids long. CDR1 KGHSH and CDR2 LQKENI come from the germline V gene. CDR3 nucleotide sequence: TGTGCCAGCTCACGGGACAGGGTAGCCAACACTGAAGCTTTCTTT. Protein sequence: CASSRDRVANTEAFF.

This chain connects TRBV30 to TRBJ1-5, with D uncertain. CDR3 length equals 13 residues. V gave up 2 bases and J gave up 4 bases, with 9 bases separating them. CDR1 GTSNPN and CDR2 SVGIG come from the germline V gene (reference sequence). In DNA, the CDR3 is TGTGCCTGGAGTTGGCAAACGAATCAGCCCCAGCATTTT. It codes for CAWSWQTNQPQHF.

This chain links TRBV6-5 with TRBJ1-5; 7 nucleotides line up with TRBD1. V gave up 7 bases and J gave up 3 bases; unmatched junction bases: 9. The CDR3 consists of 15 residues. CDR1 MNHEY and CDR2 SVGAGI come from the germline V gene. The CDR3 nucleotides are TGTGCCAGCAACCCTATCGGGACAGCCAATCAGCCCCAGCATTTT. It encodes CASNPIGTANQPQHF.

The chain is built from TRBV6-5 and TRBJ2-5, with D perhaps matching TRBD2 (6 bases). This CDR3 has 14 residues. CDR1 is MNHEY and CDR2 is SVGAGI in the germline V gene. With 0 bases removed from V and 9 bases from J, the gap between germline ends came to 14 bases. For the CDR3, the DNA is TGTGCCAGCAGTTACTCTACTCCCTCGGGGGCCCAGTACTTC. As protein: CASSYSTPSGAQYF.

This chain connects TRBV18 to TRBJ1-2; weak D call: TRBD1 (5 bases). Germline-derived CDR1 and CDR2 are KGHSH and LQKENI. V lost 5 bases, J lost 0 bases, and 10 bases lay in between. This CDR3 is 14 amino acids long. The CDR3 bases are TGTGCCAGCTCATCAGACAGATCTAACTATGGCTACACCTTC. It codes for CASSSDRSNYGYTF. The variable domain in full, with the rest retrieved from reference TRBV18 and TRBJ1-2, is NAGVMQNPRHLVRRRGQEARLRCSPMKGHSHVYWYRQLPEEGLKFMVYLQKENIIDESGMPKERFSAEFPKEGPSILRIQQVVRGDSAAYFCASSSDRSNYGYTFGSGTRLTVV.

This chain uses TRBV7-6 with TRBJ2-1; 7 positions match TRBD2. This CDR3 region has 15 residues. The trim removed 2 bases at V and 4 bases at J, leaving 5 bases unmatched. Looked up from germline, CDR1 is SGHVS and CDR2 is FNYEAQ. The CDR3 DNA is TGTGCCAGCAGCTTAAGCGGGGCACCATACAATGAGCAGTTCTTC. Translation gives CASSLSGAPYNEQFF.